These T cell receptor beta chains were read from a single sample in a study of T cell repertoires and HLA-DP antigens. Data came from immunoSEQ multiplex PCR; TCRdb stores just in-frame clones and leaves some out. Of about 89,000 clones listed, roughly nine tenths are singletons. These TCRs' antigens remain unknown. Sequencing was done on a sample of CD4+ T cells from PBMCs. These receptors originate from a man aged 50-60 years in good health and CMV-seronegative. Both conserved end residues are part of each CDR3. A D gene is named only where the DNA matches it firmly. Clone size is given for some rows only: seen once, a few or many times, or a class if the clone is expanded.

TRBJ2-6	TRBV7-8	15	.	.	TGTGCCAGCAGCTTAGGGGTAGCTGGGGCCAACGTCCTGACTTTC	CASSLGVAGANVLTF
TRBJ2-7	TRBV18	14	once	.	TGTGCCAGCTCACCGGGACGGAAAGCCTACGAGCAGTACTTC	CASSPGRKAYEQYF
TRBJ1-5	TRBV7-2	14	.	TRBD1	TGTGCCAGCAGACACCGGGACAGTAATCAGCCCCAGCATTTT	CASRHRDSNQPQHF
TRBJ2-3	TRBV9	16	.	TRBD2	TGTGCCAGCAGCGTGTCGAGCGGGGGCCGCACAGATACGCAGTATTTT	CASSVSSGGRTDTQYF
TRBJ1-5	TRBV6-1	15	.	TRBD1	TGTGCCAGCTTCCGGACAGGGGATAGCAATCAGCCCCAGCATTTT	CASFRTGDSNQPQHF
TRBJ2-7	TRBV5-1	13	.	.	TGCGCCAGCAGTAAGGACGGGACCTACGAGCAGTACTTC	CASSKDGTYEQYF
TRBJ2-5	TRBV5-8	15	.	.	TGTGCCAGCAGCCCTGAGGGGGGGCGCCAAGAGACCCAGTACTTC	CASSPEGGRQETQYF
TRBJ1-4	TRBV18	12	few	.	TGTGCCAGCTCACCGAGAAATGAAAAACTGTTTTTT	CASSPRNEKLFF
TRBJ1-5	TRBV6-1	14	.	.	TGTGCCAGCAGTGAAGCGCTTCGCAATCAGCCCCAGCATTTT	CASSEALRNQPQHF
TRBJ2-2	TRBV11-2	17	.	.	TGTGCCAGCAGCTTAGGGGACTGGACGCCGAACACCGGGGAGCTGTTTTTT	CASSLGDWTPNTGELFF
TRBJ2-3	TRBV9	17	once	.	TGTGCCAGCAGCTATACCGGCGGAGGGGGTCCCACAGATACGCAGTATTTT	CASSYTGGGGPTDTQYF
TRBJ2-7	TRBV13	14	.	.	TGTGCCAGCAGCCGCCGGGAAAGCTCCTACGAGCAGTACTTC	CASSRRESSYEQYF
TRBJ2-1	TRBV5-1	14	.	TRBD2	TGCGCCAGCAGCGGACTAGCGGGGGGAAAGGAGCAGTTCTTC	CASSGLAGGKEQFF
TRBJ2-5	TRBV11-2	15	.	.	TGTGCCAGCAGCTTAGATAGTGCAGGGGGGGAGACCCAGTACTTC	CASSLDSAGGETQYF
TRBJ1-2	TRBV5-1	12	.	.	TGCGCCAGCAGCTTGATGGGAAGTGGCTACACCTTC	CASSLMGSGYTF
TRBJ1-1	TRBV6-5	16	.	TRBD1	TGTGCCAGCAGTTACCCGGTACAGGGGATGAACACTGAAGCTTTCTTT	CASSYPVQGMNTEAFF
TRBJ2-7	TRBV18	14	.	.	TGTGCCAGCTCACCCGAAGTAATACCCTACGAGCAGTACTTC	CASSPEVIPYEQYF
TRBJ1-1	TRBV27	13	.	.	TGTGCCAGCAGTCCCTACGGGGGCACTGAAGCTTTCTTT	CASSPYGGTEAFF
TRBJ2-1	TRBV29-1	15	.	.	TGCAGCGTTGATAGTCCCCCTAGGAGTAACAATGAGCAGTTCTTC	CSVDSPPRSNNEQFF
TRBJ1-1	TRBV6-5	14	.	TRBD1	TGTGCCAGCAGTTACTTGGGACAGGGGACTGAAGCTTTCTTT	CASSYLGQGTEAFF
TRBJ1-1	TRBV4-1	14	few	.	TGCGCCAGCAGCCAACAGGGGAGGAACACTGAAGCTTTCTTT	CASSQQGRNTEAFF
TRBJ2-7	TRBV18	16	.	.	TGTGCCAGCTCACCCGACGGCGGGACAGCTCTGGGGAAGCAGTACTTC	CASSPDGGTALGKQYF
TRBJ1-5	TRBV4-2	14	.	.	TGTGCCAGCAGCCAAGACGGGGGGGCCCAGCCCCAGCATTTT	CASSQDGGAQPQHF
TRBJ2-3	TRBV2	16	.	.	TGTGCCAGCAGTGAAGTGGGTAGGGGCCCCACAGGCACGCAGTATTTT	CASSEVGRGPTGTQYF
TRBJ1-1	TRBV6-6	13	.	.	TGTGCCAGCAGCTTCACAGCGAACACTGAAGCTTTCTTT	CASSFTANTEAFF
TRBJ2-3	TRBV18	14	.	TRBD1	TGTGCCAGCTCACGAGAGACAGGGATAGATACGCAGTATTTT	CASSRETGIDTQYF
TRBJ1-1	TRBV27	15	.	TRBD1	TGTGCCAGCAGTTTTCTGGGACAGAGTAGTCCTGAAGCTTTCTTT	CASSFLGQSSPEAFF
TRBJ2-1	TRBV5-1	15	.	TRBD1	TGCGCCAGCGGGGACAGGAGTTCGTCAACGGATGAGCAGTTCTTC	CASGDRSSSTDEQFF
TRBJ2-7	TRBV6-5	14	.	.	TGTGCCAGCAGTGAGAACAGGGACTCCTACGAGCAGTACTTC	CASSENRDSYEQYF
TRBJ2-7	TRBV11-2	16	.	TRBD1	TGTGCCAGCAGCTTAGAGCGCGGACAGGCCCCTCGGGAGCAGTACTTC	CASSLERGQAPREQYF
TRBJ2-3	TRBV5-4	16	.	.	TGTGCCAGCAGCTCAGCCCTAGCGACCAGCACAGATACGCAGTATTTT	CASSSALATSTDTQYF
TRBJ1-2	TRBV7-2	15	.	TRBD1	TGTGCCAGCAGCGCCGGGACAGGGGGTTGGTATGGCTACACCTTC	CASSAGTGGWYGYTF
TRBJ2-1	TRBV7-2	18	.	TRBD2	TGTGCCAGCAGCTCGGGACTAGCGGGAGGGGGCTCCTACAATGAGCAGTTCTTC	CASSSGLAGGGSYNEQFF
TRBJ2-7	TRBV6-5	14	once	.	TGTGCCAGCAGTTACCGCAGGAGCTCCTACGAGCAGTACTTC	CASSYRRSSYEQYF
TRBJ2-6	TRBV27	17	.	.	TGTGCCAGCAGTTTATCGGCAGCTCGCTCTGGGGCCAACGTCCTGACTTTC	CASSLSAARSGANVLTF
TRBJ1-5	TRBV28	13	.	.	TGTGCCAGCATTATGGGTCCGGCTCAGCCCCAGCATTTT	CASIMGPAQPQHF
TRBJ1-4	TRBV5-1	16	.	.	TGCGCCAGCAGCCCCTGGACCAACCCAACTAATGAAAAACTGTTTTTT	CASSPWTNPTNEKLFF
TRBJ1-1	TRBV7-7	13	.	.	TGTGCTAGCAGCCATCAGACGAACACTGAAGCTTTCTTT	CASSHQTNTEAFF
TRBJ1-5	TRBV6-1	15	few	.	TGTGCCAGCAGTGAAGGGGCAGGCGGGTGGCAGCCCCAGCATTTT	CASSEGAGGWQPQHF
TRBJ2-3	TRBV6-4	12	.	.	TGTGCCAGCAGTACAGGCACAGATACGCAGTATTTT	CASSTGTDTQYF
TRBJ1-2	TRBV7-3	14	.	TRBD1	TGTGCCAGCAGCTTAAGGGGGGACAGGTCCGGCTACACCTTC	CASSLRGDRSGYTF
TRBJ2-1	TRBV4-3	14	.	.	TGCGCCAGCAGCCAAGGAGTTGAAACAAATGAGCAGTTCTTC	CASSQGVETNEQFF
TRBJ1-5	TRBV6-1	14	few	.	TGTGCCAGCAGTATGGACTATAGCAATCAGCCCCAGCATTTT	CASSMDYSNQPQHF
TRBJ1-5	TRBV7-2	16	.	.	TGTGCCAGCAGCTTAAGTACAGTTTATAGCAATCAGCCCCAGCATTTT	CASSLSTVYSNQPQHF
TRBJ2-7	TRBV30	13	.	.	TGTGCCTGGAAAGGTTCCCGGGGTTCCGAGCAGTACTTC	CAWKGSRGSEQYF